This T cell receptor (beta chain) originates from a study of T cell responses to AZD1222 COVID-19 vaccine. Some clones are missing from TCRdb's copy, which holds only in-frame ones; the method was immunoSEQ multiplex PCR. Seen here are under 110,000 clones, less than 95% observed once, and the top ten hold approximately 8%. The specimen was peripheral blood, collected 28 days after the second AZD1222 dose. The sequence came from an adult who received the AZD1222 COVID-19 vaccine.

The CDR3 region has the DNA TGTGCCAGCAGCCCAGGGGCTTGGGGAAATCAGCCCCAGCATTTT. It specifies CASSPGAWGNQPQHF. The rearrangement uses TRBV7-2 and TRBJ1-5; perhaps TRBD1 as D (6 bases). The CDR3 totals 15 residues. Germline CDR1 is SGHTA and CDR2 is FQGNSA. The germline V and J ends were trimmed by 5 bases and 4 bases, with 15 bases remaining between them. Together with reference TRBV7-2 and TRBJ1-5, the CDR3 gives the full variable domain: GAGVSQSPSNKVTEKGKDVELRCDPISGHTALYWYRQSLGQGLEFLIYFQGNSAPDKSGLPSDRFSAERTGGSVSTLTIQRTQQEDSAVYLCASSPGAWGNQPQHFGDGTRLSIL.